The sequence of this T cell receptor beta chain was determined in a study of T cell clusters in autoimmune cytopenias. Points from the study as a whole: Healthy donors had approximately 3.3-fold more exclusive TRB clusters than active autoimmune hepatitis patients.

TRB rearrangements were amplified by touch-down multiplex PCR with mixed TRB-A/B primers. TCRdb reprocessed the multiplex PCR reads and stores each CDR3 protein as one record, lacking DNA. The repertoire shows approximately 10,000 distinct CDR3 sequences; the top ten hold 7% to 10%. Germline V gene data show CDR1 as SGHRS and CDR2 as YFSETQ. CDR3 length: 14 amino acids. Note on this clonotype: No antigen is known for it.

Each sample's input was roughly 250 ng genomic DNA, 38,000 or so genome equivalents. The receptor was derived from a human donor with an autoimmune cytopenia or autoimmune hepatitis (not recorded which). Sequences were obtained from peripheral blood. The rearrangement uses TRBV5-1 and TRBJ2-2; the D gene TCRdb calls, TRBD1, cannot be checked with no DNA. CDR3 sequence reads: CASSLDQGIGELFF.